These 24 T cell receptor beta chains originate from one sample sequenced in a study of T cell responses to AZD1222 COVID-19 vaccine. Sequenced by immunoSEQ multiplex PCR; TCRdb stores in-frame clones only, minus some. The sample carries 72,000 or so clones, 90% recorded once. This sample comprised peripheral blood, obtained on day 0 of AZD1222 vaccination. Receptor source: an adult in good health.

The rearrangement joins TRBV5-1 to TRBJ2-6; 9 bases match TRBD1. Germline CDR1 reads SGHRS; CDR2 reads YFSETQ. The trim removed 2 bases at V and 11 bases at J, leaving 2 bases unmatched. The CDR3 is made up of 13 amino acids. CDR3 DNA sequence: TGCGCCAGCAGCTTCGGGACAGGGTACGTCCTGACTTTC. It specifies CASSFGTGYVLTF.

This clone was found once. In nucleotides, the CDR3 is TGTGCCAGCAGCAAAACACGGATGGGAGATACGCAGTATTTT. This codes for CASSKTRMGDTQYF. This chain uses TRBV7-2 with TRBJ2-3; D is unclear. CDR3 length equals 14 residues. CDR1 SGHTA and CDR2 FQGNSA come from the germline V gene. V was clipped by 5 bases and J by 5 bases, with 14 bases between them.

The chain joins TRBV10-3 to TRBJ1-2; 9 nucleotides agree with TRBD1. With 6 bases clipped from V and 3 bases from J, the junction kept 5 bases outside the gene matches. The CDR3 totals 14 residues. CDR1 ENHRY and CDR2 SYGVKD come from the germline V gene. The CDR3 here is CAISQTGGDYGYTF. The CDR3 coding sequence is TGTGCCATCAGCCAGACAGGGGGGGACTATGGCTACACCTTC.

The gene calls are TRBV7-3 and TRBJ2-3; possible D gene TRBD1, 7 bases. This CDR3 region has 14 residues. Germline assignment: CDR1 SGHTA and CDR2 FQGTGA. V lost 9 bases, J lost 4 bases, and 17 bases lay in between. CDR3: CASSRGRNADTQYF. As DNA, the CDR3 is TGTGCCAGTAGCAGGGGGAGGAACGCAGATACGCAGTATTTT.

This clone was observed a single time. Here the CDR3 reads CATREGGPGNTIYF. The CDR3 DNA follows: TGTGCCACCAGGGAGGGCGGGCCTGGAAACACCATATATTTT. The V gene is TRBV24-1, the J gene TRBJ1-3; D gene unclear. V was cut by 7 bases and J by 2 bases, with 11 bases left in between. The CDR3 has 14 amino acids. The V gene's germline CDR1 is KGHDR and CDR2 SFDVKD.

The V gene is TRBV19, the J gene TRBJ2-1; 7 bases are a match to TRBD1. Germline values: CDR1 LNHDA, CDR2 SQIVND (reference sequence). Trimming took 0 bases from V and 7 from J; bases not matched to a gene: 6. CDR3 size: 15 residues. The CDR3 DNA is TGTGCCAGTAGTATAGACCAGGGGGAGAGGAATGAGCAGTTCTTC. Protein product: CASSIDQGERNEQFF.

This clone was detected only a few times. The chain couples TRBV18 to TRBJ2-7, with TRBD2 as a possible D gene (6 bases). Germline V gene data show CDR1 as KGHSH and CDR2 as LQKENI. The CDR3 contains 15 residues. V lost 6 bases to trimming and J lost 2 bases, with 17 bases between them. The CDR3 sequence is CASSRGQRSTYEQYF. CDR3 DNA: TGTGCCAGCTCGCGGGGCCAGCGATCGACCTACGAGCAGTACTTC.

The chain recombines TRBV19 with TRBJ1-1; TRBD1 agrees at 8 bases. In germline, CDR1 is LNHDA, CDR2 SQIVND (reference sequence). With 1 base clipped from V and 2 bases from J, the junction kept 3 bases outside the gene matches. The CDR3 loop spans 15 amino acids. CDR3 nucleotides: TGTGCCAGTAGTATAGGGGGACAGGTCAACACTGAAGCTTTCTTT. This sequence encodes CASSIGGQVNTEAFF.

The rearrangement links TRBV19 to TRBJ1-5, with D unresolved. Deletions cut 3 bases from V and 6 bases from J, with 3 bases between. Germline V lookup: CDR1 LNHDA, CDR2 SQIVND (reference sequence). This CDR3 spans 11 amino acids. The CDR3 sequence: CASSITQPQHF. DNA of the CDR3: TGTGCCAGTAGTATTACTCAGCCCCAGCATTTT.

CDR3 sequence (DNA): TGTGCCAGCAAGTGGGGGCAGAACTACGAGCAGTACTTC. Protein product: CASKWGQNYEQYF. The V and J genes are TRBV2 and TRBJ2-7, with D possibly being TRBD1 (6 bases). Looked up from germline, CDR1 is SNHLY and CDR2 is FYNNEI. The V gene lost 7 bases and the J gene lost 3 bases, with 13 bases spanning the gap. This CDR3 has 13 amino acids.

This clone showed up just a few times. V and J are TRBV2 and TRBJ1-5; the D gene is possibly TRBD1 (5 bases). V lost 6 bases and J 5 bases, leaving 20 bases between the germline ends. Germline-derived CDR1 and CDR2 are SNHLY and FYNNEI. The CDR3 is made up of 16 amino acids. DNA of the CDR3: TGTGCCAGCAGAGCCCGGACGGGACCGGGGGATCAGCCCCAGCATTTT. Translation gives CASRARTGPGDQPQHF. Full variable domain (missing parts from reference TRBV2 and TRBJ1-5): EPEVTQTPSHQVTQMGQEVILRCVPISNHLYFYWYRQILGQKVEFLVSFYNNEISEKSEIFDDQFSVERPDGSNFTLKIRSTKLEDSAMYFCASRARTGPGDQPQHFGDGTRLSIL.

The V call is TRBV4-2, the J call TRBJ2-5; tentative D call: TRBD2 (5 bases). The CDR3 loop spans 16 amino acids. CDR1 and CDR2 from the germline V gene are LGHNA and YNFKEQ. V lost 0 bases to trimming and J lost 2 bases, with 13 bases between them. The DNA for the CDR3 is TGTGCCAGCAGCCAAGAGCGGTCGGGAAGACAAGAGACCCAGTACTTC. Translated, it gives CASSQERSGRQETQYF.

This chain connects TRBV6-4 to TRBJ1-6, with a tentative D call TRBD1 (5 bases). This CDR3 is built from 15 residues. The germline CDR1 and CDR2 sequences are MRHNA and SNTAGT. Trimming shortened V by 4 bases and J by 5 bases, and 12 bases separated the two germline ends. Here the CDR3 reads CASSASQGNNSPLHF. In DNA, the CDR3 is TGTGCCAGCAGTGCGTCCCAGGGAAATAATTCACCCCTCCACTTT.

Comment on this clone: Germline and junction disagree at one end, which may indicate a read error. This sequence joins TRBV6-5 and TRBJ2-3; 9 nucleotides match TRBD1. CDR3 length: 13 amino acids. Germline CDR1 and CDR2: MNHEY and SVGAGI. CDR3 residues: CAGRGTGIDTQYF. The CDR3 DNA reads TGTGCCGGCAGGGGGACAGGGATCGATACGCAGTATTTT.

The chain joins TRBV7-9 to TRBJ1-2; possibly TRBD1 for D (5 bases). In germline, CDR1 is SEHNR, CDR2 FQNEAQ (reference sequence). Trimming removed 0 bases from V and 6 bases from J, with 8 bases in between. The CDR3 sequence is 13 residues long. The CDR3, as DNA: TGTGCCAGCAGCTTAGCAGGGGAAGATGGCTACACCTTC. It encodes CASSLAGEDGYTF.

This sequence joins TRBV11-1 and TRBJ2-5, with 7 bases matching TRBD1. After removal of 2 bases from V and 3 bases from J, the junction contained 3 bases not matched to a gene. The CDR3 length is 14 residues. Germline assignment: CDR1 SGHAT and CDR2 FQDESV (reference sequence). CDR3 nucleotide sequence: TGTGCCAGCAGCTTATGGGACAGTAAAGAGACCCAGTACTTC. Its translation: CASSLWDSKETQYF.

The count of this clone is one. The chain employs TRBV5-1 and TRBJ1-1; a weak D match, TRBD1 (5 bases). CDR3 length: 16 amino acids. Germline CDR1 and CDR2: SGHRS and YFSETQ. Trimming left V 4 bases short and J 0 bases short, with 16 bases between. CDR3 loop: CASSLAPSRVNTEAFF. In DNA form, the CDR3 reads TGCGCCAGCAGCCTGGCACCGAGCAGGGTGAACACTGAAGCTTTCTTT.

V and J are TRBV5-5 and TRBJ1-2; no definite D call. The germline V and J ends were trimmed by 5 bases and 3 bases, with 5 bases remaining between them. Germline CDR1 reads SGHKS; CDR2 reads YYEKEE (reference sequence). The CDR3 totals 11 residues. CDR3 loop: CASSQDYGYTF. The CDR3 DNA reads as TGTGCCAGCAGTCAGGACTATGGCTACACCTTC.

CDR3 amino acids: CASSQDGEAEQYF. The CDR3 nucleotides are TGTGCCAGCAGCCAAGACGGGGAAGCCGAGCAGTACTTC. The rearrangement uses TRBV3-1 (or the pseudogene TRBV3-2) and TRBJ2-7; possible D gene TRBD2, 5 bases. Germline V gene data show CDR1 as LGHDT and CDR2 as YNNKEL (reference sequence). CDR3 length: 13 residues. The ends were cut back, 0 bases at V and 6 bases at J, with 9 bases in the middle.

This chain uses TRBV11-2 with TRBJ2-3; 9 bases agree with TRBD2. Germline CDR1 is SGHAT and CDR2 is FQNNGV. The ends lost 5 bases at V and 3 bases at J; junction bases unmatched: 6. This CDR3 region has 15 residues. Written as DNA, the CDR3 is TGTGCCAGCAGCCATGGCGGGAGGGCGACAGATACGCAGTATTTT. Protein sequence: CASSHGGRATDTQYF.

The chain joins TRBV18 to TRBJ1-3, with a weak D call TRBD1 (6 bases). V lost 0 bases and J 3 bases, leaving 9 bases between the germline ends. Germline CDR1 KGHSH, CDR2 LQKENI. This CDR3 comprises 15 residues. CDR3 sequence reads: CASSPPGQYGNTIYF. For the CDR3, the DNA is TGTGCCAGCTCACCACCGGGACAATATGGAAACACCATATATTTT.

The V gene is TRBV3-1 (or the pseudogene TRBV3-2), the J gene TRBJ2-4, with D perhaps TRBD1 (5 bases). The V and J ends lost 4 bases and 0 bases respectively, with 7 bases between them. This CDR3 spans 14 amino acids. Germline CDR1 and CDR2: LGHDT and YNNKEL (reference sequence). The CDR3 here is CASSPTEAKNIQYF. The CDR3 DNA reads as TGTGCCAGCAGCCCGACAGAAGCCAAAAACATTCAGTACTTC.

V and J are TRBV6-5 and TRBJ1-5; the D is unclear. Trimming cost V 5 bases and J 0 bases, with 8 bases left between them. CDR3 length: 14 residues. From germline, CDR1 is MNHEY and CDR2 SVGAGI. CDR3 DNA: TGTGCCAGCAGTCCCTTAGATAGCAATCAGCCCCAGCATTTT. Translating gives CASSPLDSNQPQHF.

The chain is built from TRBV30 and TRBJ1-3; D is unclear. Germline assignment: CDR1 GTSNPN and CDR2 SVGIG (reference sequence). CDR3 length: 16 residues. Trimming removed 2 bases from V and 7 bases from J, with 21 bases in between. DNA of the CDR3: TGTGCCTGGAGTCTCCTGGGCCGGAACTACGACAACACCATATATTTT. Residues: CAWSLLGRNYDNTIYF.